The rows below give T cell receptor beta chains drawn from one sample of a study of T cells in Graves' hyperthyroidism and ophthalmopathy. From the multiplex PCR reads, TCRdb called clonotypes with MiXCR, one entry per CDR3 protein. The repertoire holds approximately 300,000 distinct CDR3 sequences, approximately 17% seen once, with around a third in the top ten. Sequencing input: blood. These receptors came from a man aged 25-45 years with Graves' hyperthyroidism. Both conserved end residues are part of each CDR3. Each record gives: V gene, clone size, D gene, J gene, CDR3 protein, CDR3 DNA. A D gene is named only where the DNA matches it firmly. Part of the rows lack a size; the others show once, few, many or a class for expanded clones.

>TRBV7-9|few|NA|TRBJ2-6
CASRGVEAGANVLTF
TGTGCCAGCAGGGGAGTCGAGGCTGGGGCCAACGTCCTGACTTTC
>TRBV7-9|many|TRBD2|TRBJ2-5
CASSEKTAGVWTQYF
TGTGCCAGCAGCGAGAAGACGGCGGGGGTATGGACCCAGTACTTC
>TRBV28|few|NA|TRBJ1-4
CASSLLGSLGKKLFF
TGTGCCAGCAGTTTATTGGGCTCCTTAGGAAAGAAACTGTTTTTT
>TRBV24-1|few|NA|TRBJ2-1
CATTAVNYNEQFF
TGTGCCACCACCGCAGTGAACTACAATGAGCAGTTCTTC
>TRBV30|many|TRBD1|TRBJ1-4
CAWTSGGEEKLFF
TGTGCCTGGACCTCAGGGGGCGAAGAAAAACTGTTTTTT
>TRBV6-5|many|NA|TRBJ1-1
CASSYRVPNTEAFF
TGTGCCAGCAGTTACAGGGTCCCGAACACTGAAGCTTTCTTT
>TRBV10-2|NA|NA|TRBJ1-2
CASNRGSKSNYGYTF
TGCGCCAGCAATCGGGGGTCGAAGTCTAACTATGGCTACACCTTC
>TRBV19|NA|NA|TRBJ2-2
CASSIAVNTGELFF
TGTGCCAGTAGTATAGCGGTGAACACCGGGGAGCTGTTTTTT
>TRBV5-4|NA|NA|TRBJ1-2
CASSFGREDNYGYTF
TGTGCCAGCAGCTTCGGGAGGGAAGATAACTATGGCTACACCTTC
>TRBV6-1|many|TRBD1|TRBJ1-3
CASSRTGGSGNTIYF
TGTGCCAGCAGTAGGACAGGGGGCAGTGGAAACACCATATATTTT
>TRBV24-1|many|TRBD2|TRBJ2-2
CATEKSLGQGGDTGELFF
TGTGCCACCGAGAAAAGCCTGGGGCAGGGAGGGGACACCGGGGAGCTGTTTTTT
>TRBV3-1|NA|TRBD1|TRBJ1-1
CASSQEGTGLGTEAFF
TGTGCCAGCAGCCAAGAAGGGACAGGGCTGGGCACTGAAGCTTTCTTT
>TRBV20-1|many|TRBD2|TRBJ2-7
CSASAGGPYEQYF
TGCAGTGCTAGTGCGGGAGGGCCCTACGAGCAGTACTTC
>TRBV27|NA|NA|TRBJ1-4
CASSLSRGANEKLFF
TGTGCCAGCAGTTTATCGCGAGGGGCTAATGAAAAACTGTTTTTT
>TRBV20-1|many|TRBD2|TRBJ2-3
CSARGARGGLTDTQYF
TGCAGTGCTAGAGGTGCCCGGGGAGGGTTGACAGATACGCAGTATTTT
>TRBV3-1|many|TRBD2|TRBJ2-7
CASSQDPGLAGGLYF
TGTGCCAGCAGCCAAGACCCGGGACTAGCGGGAGGGCTGTACTTC
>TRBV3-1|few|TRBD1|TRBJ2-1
CASSQVSHRGAYNEQFF
TGTGCCAGCAGCCAAGTGTCCCACAGGGGGGCTTACAATGAGCAGTTCTTC
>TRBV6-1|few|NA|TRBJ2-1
CASSNLPNEQFF
TGTGCCAGCAGTAACCTTCCGAATGAGCAGTTCTTC
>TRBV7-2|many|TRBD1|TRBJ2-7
CASSLAPGTVTYEQYF
TGTGCCAGCAGCTTAGCCCCCGGGACAGTAACCTACGAGCAGTACTTC
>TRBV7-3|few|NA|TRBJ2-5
CASSAGGPGETQYF
TGTGCCAGCAGCGCCGGAGGGCCGGGCGAGACCCAGTACTTC
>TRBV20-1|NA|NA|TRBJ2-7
CSASSGGVQGEQYF
TGCAGTGCTAGTTCGGGCGGGGTTCAAGGCGAGCAGTACTTC
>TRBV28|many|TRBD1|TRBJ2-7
CASSSPGQPPYEQYF
TGTGCCAGCAGTTCCCCGGGACAGCCACCCTACGAGCAGTACTTC
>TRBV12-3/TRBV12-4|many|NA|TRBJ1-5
CASSPGHSSQPQHF
TGTGCCAGCAGTCCGGGTCACTCTAGCCAGCCCCAGCATTTT
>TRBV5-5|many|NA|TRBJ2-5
CASSLAVSTQYF
TGTGCCAGCAGCTTGGCCGTCTCGACCCAGTACTTC
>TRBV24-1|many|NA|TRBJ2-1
CATSDSDGSSYNEQFF
TGTGCCACCAGTGACTCAGACGGGAGCTCCTACAATGAGCAGTTCTTC
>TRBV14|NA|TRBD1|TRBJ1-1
CASGQGEFTEAFF
TGTGCCAGCGGACAGGGGGAATTTACTGAAGCTTTCTTT
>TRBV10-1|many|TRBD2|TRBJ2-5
CASSVPGLADMAQETQYF
TGCGCCAGCAGTGTGCCGGGACTAGCGGACATGGCTCAAGAGACCCAGTACTTC
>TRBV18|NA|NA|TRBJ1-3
CASSPDATSGNTIYF
TGTGCCAGCTCGCCCGACGCCACCTCTGGAAACACCATATATTTT
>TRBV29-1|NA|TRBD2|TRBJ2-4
CSVEGASGRGIQYF
TGCAGCGTTGAAGGGGCTAGCGGGAGGGGTATTCAGTACTTC